The entry that follows covers one T cell receptor (beta chain) sequence. What it binds is unknown. TCRdb's copy holds only in-frame clones and misses some; the assay was immunoSEQ multiplex PCR. The profile covers about 6,800 clones, with about 79% appearing a single time and around 5% taken by the ten largest. This CDR3 region has 15 residues. V dropped 0 bases and J dropped 3 bases, with 12 bases sitting between them. CDR1 and CDR2 (germline): SGHDT, YYEEEE. The sample belongs to a study of high-grade serous ovarian cancer treatment subgroups. Study findings and constraints: The analyses considered CDR3 and ignored CDR1 and CDR2.

Tumor samples were taken before definitive surgery or chemotherapy. The genes are TRBV5-6 and TRBJ2-5; D is perhaps TRBD1 (6 bases). Sample: tumor tissue. The TCR was taken from a human donor with high-grade serous ovarian cancer. The CDR3 nucleotides are TGTGCCAGCAGCTTGGTCATGGCAGGGGAAGAGACCCAGTACTTC. Translated: CASSLVMAGEETQYF.